This T cell receptor (beta chain) comes out of a study of T cells in Graves' hyperthyroidism and ophthalmopathy. Study-wide points: Stable hyperthyroidism was separated from ophthalmopathy by a model based on 13 V-J features.

This clonotype was seen ten or more times. Its antigen remains unknown. There were TCR beta CDR3 regions amplified from RNA transcripts. Initially, a first-round RT-PCR of the TCR CDR3 employed the HTBI primer set. TCRdb re-called the multiplex PCR reads with MiXCR, one entry per CDR3 protein. The sample consists of around 480,000 distinct CDR3 sequences, around 14% of them appearing once. The V segment lost 2 bases and the J segment 1 base; nucleotides outside the gene matches: 5. The CDR3 has 14 residues. Germline CDR1 is DFQATT and CDR2 is SNEGSKA (reference sequence). No progression to ophthalmopathy during 18 months of follow-up defined stable disease.

The chain carries TRBV20-1 and TRBJ2-7; 7 nucleotides line up with TRBD2. The TCR sequence derives from a woman aged 18-30 years with Graves' hyperthyroidism. The source material was blood. The CDR3 region has the DNA TGCAGTGCTAGACCAAAGGGAGGGTCCTACGAGCAGTACGTC. This encodes CSARPKGGSYEQYV.